This T cell receptor beta chain originates from a study of blood T cell repertoires in COVID-19. For the study at large: Whether acute or convalescent, the COVID-19 samples came from the United States, Italy and Spain. PBMCs, B-cell-depleted T cells, or T cells provided the cDNA or gDNA that made up the material.

The trim removed 3 bases at V and 3 bases at J, leaving 3 bases unmatched. The CDR3 covers 14 residues. CDR1 and CDR2 (germline): LNHDA, SQIVND (reference sequence). This clone was seen a handful of times. Original data processing: The assay estimated nucleated cells by amplifying reference gene primers. TCRdb's copy holds only in-frame clones and misses some; the assay was immunoSEQ multiplex PCR. V and J calls and clone size are copied from that table; D and trimming were computed from the DNA. The sample carries 110,000 to 150,000 clones, roughly 79% recorded once. The chain recombines TRBV19 with TRBJ2-7, with 9 positions matching TRBD2. Sequencing used peripheral blood. The TCR was taken from a woman in her sixties or seventies with acute or convalescent COVID-19. This CDR3 is CASSIFSGSYEQYF. CDR3 nucleotide sequence: TGTGCCAGTAGTATTTTTAGCGGGAGCTACGAGCAGTACTTC.